The following is a T cell receptor beta chain sequence with its context. Its antigen is currently unknown. This entry comes from a study of cytomegalovirus exposure and HLA in healthy donors. Primers: 60 Vbeta forward and 13 Jbeta reverse. The method was immunoSEQ multiplex PCR; TCRdb's version includes in-frame clones alone and lacks a portion of them. The repertoire includes roughly 140,000 clones, about 82% of them detected once, and more than 3% sits in the top ten. Study conclusions and caveats: Several V segments, TRBV6-2 and TRBV6-3 among them, could not be told apart and were dropped.

There are 15 residues in the CDR3. In germline, CDR1 is LGHNA, CDR2 YSLEER. V lost 4 bases and J lost 6; bases outside the gene matches: 6. The gene calls are TRBV4-3 and TRBJ1-4; 9 positions match TRBD1. The TCR comes from a male donor in good health and CMV-seronegative. Sequenced sample: PBMCs. CDR3 in amino acids: CASSPGTGTDEKLFF. The CDR3 DNA reads as TGCGCCAGCAGCCCCGGGACAGGGACCGATGAAAAACTGTTTTTT.